The 29 T cell receptor beta chains below were found in one sample sequenced in a study of T cells after posttransplantation cyclophosphamide listed by TCRdb under 2016. The library was produced with the immunoSEQ multiplex PCR assay. TCRdb limited this immuneACCESS table to in-frame rearrangements with V and J called. A share of clones is missing; checked studies link under half to unresolved V genes, and the rest is unexplained. There are approximately 12,000 clones in this sample, and none of them is a singleton. The ten largest clones capture 26% of the sample. This specimen's treatment or condition label, interpreted: high-dose cyclophosphamide on days +3 and +4 as single-agent GVHD prophylaxis. Busulfan and fludarabine conditioning, a related or unrelated marrow graft, and cyclophosphamide on days +3 and +4 were given to PTCy patients. The starting material was PBMCs, obtained after allogeneic stem cell transplant with posttransplant cyclophosphamide. The source of these receptors is a female patient in her 40s who received an allogeneic stem cell transplant from a related donor, was CMV-positive, and had acute GVHD only. Some T cells may be donor cells from the graft after a transplant.

This clone was counted at least ten times. The chain uses TRBV6-6 and TRBJ2-7; 7 bases match TRBD1. The CDR3 is 16 residues long. CDR1 and CDR2 (germline): MNHNY, SVGAGI (reference sequence). J lost 0 bases, V lost 10 bases, and 15 bases had no gene match. CDR3 DNA: TGTGCCACCAAGCTCAGGGGGATAGGATACTCCTACGAGCAGTACTTC. As protein: CATKLRGIGYSYEQYF.

The V and J genes are TRBV18 and TRBJ2-3; perhaps TRBD1 as D (6 bases). This CDR3 is built from 15 residues. Trimming cost V 5 bases and J 0 bases, with 12 bases left between them. Germline CDR1 is KGHSH and CDR2 is LQKENI. CDR3 nucleotides: TGTGCCAGCTCATCCGGGACACTTAGCACAGATACGCAGTATTTT. It specifies CASSSGTLSTDTQYF. The full variable domain, in which reference TRBV18 and TRBJ2-3 provide the parts outside the CDR3, is NAGVMQNPRHLVRRRGQEARLRCSPMKGHSHVYWYRQLPEEGLKFMVYLQKENIIDESGMPKERFSAEFPKEGPSILRIQQVVRGDSAAYFCASSSGTLSTDTQYFGPGTRLTVL.

This clone was detected many times. The chain has TRBV4-3 and TRBJ1-5; 8 nucleotides match TRBD1. The germline gives CDR1 LGHNA, CDR2 YSLEER. V was pared by 6 bases and J by 7 bases, with 5 bases of the junction left unmatched. The CDR3 totals 13 residues. The CDR3 region is CASSLDRVQPQHF. The CDR3 region has the DNA TGCGCCAGCAGTCTGGACAGGGTGCAGCCCCAGCATTTT.

This clone was picked up many times. The chain is built from TRBV5-1 and TRBJ2-7; 12 nucleotides line up with TRBD2. Germline V lookup: CDR1 SGHRS, CDR2 YFSETQ. The V and J ends lost 2 bases and 6 bases, in that order; junction bases with no gene match: 6. The CDR3 has 15 amino acids. The CDR3 DNA reads as TGCGCCAGCAGCTTTAGACTAGCGGGGGTCGCCGAGCAGTACTTC. It is translated as CASSFRLAGVAEQYF.

This clone has at least ten counts. The chain joins TRBV10-3 to TRBJ2-1, with D perhaps matching TRBD1 (5 bases). CDR1 ENHRY and CDR2 SYGVKD come from the germline V gene. The V and J ends lost 0 bases and 5 bases respectively, with 11 bases between them. CDR3 length: 15 residues. CDR3 DNA: TGTGCCATCAGTGAGTCAGGGGTTACAAACAATGAGCAGTTCTTC. It specifies CAISESGVTNNEQFF.

This clone was counted at least ten times. The chain combines TRBV7-9 with TRBJ1-6; D is uncertain. CDR1 SEHNR and CDR2 FQNEAQ come from the germline V gene (reference sequence). Trimming took off 9 bases at V and 10 bases at J, with 13 bases between the two ends. The CDR3 covers 12 residues. The CDR3 DNA reads TGTGCCAGTGGCAGGTCTGAATCACCCCTCCACTTT. This codes for CASGRSESPLHF.

This clone was observed at least ten times. The CDR3, as DNA: TGTGCCAGCAGCTTCGGCAGGGAAGCTTTCTTT. Encoded protein: CASSFGREAFF. The gene calls are TRBV7-2 and TRBJ1-1; no reliable D call. V dropped 3 bases and J dropped 8 bases, with 7 bases sitting between them. Germline loops: CDR1 SGHTA, CDR2 FQGNSA. CDR3 length equals 11 residues.

This clone has ten or more counts. The chain links TRBV4-1 to TRBJ2-1; unclear D gene. The CDR3 has 17 residues. Trimming took off 0 bases at V and 6 bases at J, with 18 bases between the two ends. CDR1 is MGHRA, CDR2 YSYEKL, per germline. The CDR3 DNA follows: TGCGCCAGCAGCCAAGATCTCGAGAGAACGGTGAGCAATGAGCAGTTCTTC. Translated, it gives CASSQDLERTVSNEQFF.

This chain connects TRBV29-1 to TRBJ1-2, with D perhaps matching TRBD1 (6 bases). The length of the CDR3 is 13 residues. Germline V gene lookup returns CDR1 SQVTM and CDR2 ANQGSEA. Trimming took off 7 bases at V and 8 bases at J, with 20 bases between the two ends. Here the CDR3 reads CSAPTGASGGYTF. CDR3 nucleotides: TGCAGCGCCCCGACAGGTGCCTCCGGGGGCTACACCTTC.

This clone was seen repeatedly, ten times or more. The chain recombines TRBV10-2 with TRBJ2-7, with 9 bases that match TRBD2. The CDR3 is made up of 14 amino acids. CDR1 and CDR2 from the germline V gene are WSHSY and SAAADI. The trim removed 3 bases at V and 7 bases at J, leaving 7 bases unmatched. The CDR3 bases are TGCGCCAGCAGTGAACTAGCGGGTTCATATGAGCAGTACGTC. This translates into CASSELAGSYEQYV.

This clone appeared many times. V gene TRBV7-9 combines with J gene TRBJ2-3; TRBD1 agrees at 9 bases. Germline V gives CDR1 SEHNR, CDR2 FQNEAQ (reference sequence). The junction had 7 bases not matched to a gene; V was cut back by 6 bases and J by 3 bases. The CDR3 has 15 residues. The CDR3 bases are TGTGCCAGCAGATCCCGGGACAGGGCTACAGATACGCAGTATTTT. This codes for CASRSRDRATDTQYF.

This clone was seen repeatedly, ten times or more. The chain combines TRBV27 with TRBJ2-5; TRBD2 aligns across 10 bases. This CDR3 comprises 14 residues. Germline values: CDR1 MNHEY, CDR2 SMNVEV (reference sequence). After removal of 2 bases from V and 4 bases from J, the junction contained 1 base not matched to a gene. The CDR3 DNA reads TGTGCCAGCAGTTTACGACTAGCGGGAGAGACCCAGTACTTC. This translates into CASSLRLAGETQYF.

In its sample, this clone was seen a few times. This chain links TRBV11-3 with TRBJ2-3; D not resolved. Trimming removed 5 bases from V and 0 bases from J, with 9 bases in between. Looked up from germline, CDR1 is SGHNT and CDR2 is YENEEA. The CDR3 is 14 residues long. Here the CDR3 reads CASSPSLSTDTQYF. The CDR3 DNA reads as TGTGCCAGCAGCCCGAGCTTAAGCACAGATACGCAGTATTTT. Together with reference TRBV11-3 and TRBJ2-3, the CDR3 gives the full variable domain: EAGVVQSPRYKIIEKKQPVAFWCNPISGHNTLYWYLQNLGQGPELLIRYENEEAVDDSQLPKDRFSAERLKGVDSTLKIQPAELGDSAVYLCASSPSLSTDTQYFGPGTRLTVL.

There are many counts of this clone. At one end, the junction sequence differs from germline, possibly due to a read error. This chain connects TRBV29-1 to TRBJ1-1, with TRBD1 matching over 7 bases. Germline CDR1 SQVTM, CDR2 ANQGSEA. The CDR3 consists of 13 residues. CDR3 sequence (DNA): TGCAGCGTAGAAGGGGGCGGTTTACCTGAAGCTTTCTTT. The encoded protein is CSVEGGGLPEAFF. Using reference TRBV29-1 and TRBJ1-1 for the parts outside the CDR3, the full variable domain is SAVISQKPSRDICQRGTSLTIQCQVDSQVTMMFWYRQQPGQSLTLIATANQGSEATYESGFVIDKFPISRPNLTFSTLTVSNMSPEDSSIYLCSVEGGGLPEAFFGQGTRLTVV.

The table lists this clone with many counts. The rearrangement joins TRBV7-2 to TRBJ2-5; 9 bases line up with TRBD2. V was clipped by 5 bases and J by 3 bases; unmatched bases: 13. Germline V gives CDR1 SGHTA, CDR2 FQGNSA. This CDR3 is 17 amino acids long. The DNA for the CDR3 is TGTGCCAGCAGCCCCCGCGGGCGGGAGGGTTGGGAAGAGACCCAGTACTTC. This encodes CASSPRGREGWEETQYF.

The chain links TRBV5-6 to TRBJ2-1; D may be TRBD1 (6 bases). The CDR3 sequence is 14 residues long. Trimming took off 3 bases at V and 5 bases at J, with 12 bases between the two ends. Germline lookup yields CDR1 SGHDT and CDR2 YYEEEE. In nucleotides, the CDR3 is TGTGCCAGCAGCTGGACAGTTGGGCACAATGAGCAGTTCTTC. Translated: CASSWTVGHNEQFF.

This clone appeared many times. The V and J genes are TRBV19 and TRBJ1-5; tentatively, D is TRBD1 (5 bases). V was cut by 6 bases and J by 6 bases, with 15 bases left in between. The CDR3 sequence is 14 residues long. Per the germline V gene, CDR1 is LNHDA and CDR2 is SQIVND (reference sequence). The CDR3, as DNA: TGTGCCAGTAGATCTTCTGGGGCCTCTCAGCCCCAGCATTTT. Protein product: CASRSSGASQPQHF.

This clone was recorded many times. The DNA for the CDR3 is TGCGCCAGCAGCCAGTCCGGACAGGTGAACACTGAAGCTTTCTTT. Its translation is CASSQSGQVNTEAFF. V gene TRBV4-3 combines with J gene TRBJ1-1; 7 nucleotides align to TRBD1. The V and J ends lost 3 bases and 0 bases, in that order; junction bases with no gene match: 4. The CDR3 runs to 15 residues. Germline V CDR1 and CDR2: LGHNA, YSLEER.

The chain is built from TRBV5-1 and TRBJ2-5; 8 nucleotides align to TRBD2. This CDR3 spans 15 amino acids. CDR1 is SGHRS and CDR2 is YFSETQ in the germline V gene. J lost 4 bases, V lost 2 bases, and 7 bases had no gene match. The CDR3 is CASSFLRREVETQYF. The CDR3 bases are TGCGCCAGCAGCTTTCTCCGGCGGGAGGTAGAGACCCAGTACTTC.

There are many counts of this clone. The V gene is TRBV19, the J gene TRBJ2-5; D is possibly TRBD1 (5 bases). The CDR3 length is 15 residues. CDR1 is LNHDA and CDR2 is SQIVND in the germline V gene (reference sequence). The V end lost 3 bases, the J end lost 0 bases, and 11 bases lay between the germline ends. CDR3 in DNA: TGTGCCAGTAGTATTAGGACACAATACCAAGAGACCCAGTACTTC. Amino acid sequence: CASSIRTQYQETQYF.

This clone was observed a few times. The chain joins TRBV5-1 to TRBJ2-1; D possibly corresponds to TRBD2 (5 bases). The ends were cut back, 0 bases at V and 7 bases at J, with 14 bases in the middle. Per the germline V gene, CDR1 is SGHRS and CDR2 is YFSETQ. The CDR3 length is 15 residues. For the CDR3, the DNA is TGCGCCAGCAGCTTGGGGGGAGACCGCTTGAATGAGCAGTTCTTC. Amino acid sequence: CASSLGGDRLNEQFF.

The table lists this clone with many counts. The rearrangement joins TRBV4-1 to TRBJ1-1; 8 bases are shared with TRBD1. CDR1 and CDR2 from the germline V gene are MGHRA and YSYEKL. Trimming removed 5 bases from V and 5 bases from J; junction bases left unmatched: 7. This CDR3 comprises 14 residues. The CDR3 reads CASSDQGASTEAFF. The CDR3 DNA follows: TGCGCCAGCAGCGACCAGGGGGCGAGTACTGAAGCTTTCTTT.

This clone was found many times. The chain combines TRBV11-2 with TRBJ1-4, with 8 bases fitting TRBD1. V lost 4 bases, J lost 8 bases, and 6 bases stayed unmatched. Germline-derived CDR1 and CDR2 are SGHAT and FQNNGV. CDR3 length: 14 residues. The CDR3 reads CASSSQGVGEKLFF. The CDR3 DNA sequence: TGTGCCAGCAGCTCACAGGGGGTAGGAGAAAAACTGTTTTTT.

A few counts support this clone. The V and J genes are TRBV6-1 and TRBJ2-1, with TRBD1 as a possible D gene (8 bases). CDR1 MNHNS and CDR2 SASEGT come from the germline V gene. There are 15 residues in the CDR3. V was trimmed by 2 bases and J by 4 bases, leaving 12 bases between them. The CDR3 region has the DNA TGTGCCAGCAGTGAAACAGGGGGGGGGTACAATGAGCAGTTCTTC. Translation: CASSETGGGYNEQFF.

This clone came up a few times. The chain uses TRBV7-9 and TRBJ2-1, with 10 positions matching TRBD2. The CDR3 is 17 amino acids. Germline V gene lookup returns CDR1 SEHNR and CDR2 FQNEAQ (reference sequence). With 5 bases clipped from V and 2 bases from J, the junction kept 9 bases outside the gene matches. The CDR3, as DNA: TGTGCCAGCAGCCCGGGACTAGCGTATATCGCCTACAATGAGCAGTTCTTC. This sequence encodes CASSPGLAYIAYNEQFF.

This clone was seen a few times. The rearrangement joins TRBV29-1 to TRBJ2-5, with 14 bases that match TRBD2. The germline V gene has CDR1 SQVTM and CDR2 ANQGSEA. V was clipped by 2 bases and J by 5 bases; unmatched bases: 13. There are 18 residues in the CDR3. CDR3 bases: TGCAGCGTTGAACAGGGGACTAGCGGGAGCGGGGCCCAGGAGACCCAGTACTTC. Translated: CSVEQGTSGSGAQETQYF.

This clone came up many times. The chain carries TRBV6-1 and TRBJ1-2; unclear D gene. The germline CDR1 and CDR2 sequences are MNHNS and SASEGT. The CDR3 covers 16 residues. The ends were cut back, 0 bases at V and 2 bases at J, with 13 bases in the middle. The CDR3 DNA sequence: TGTGCCAGCAGTGAAGCGCATCCGGGAGTGAACTATGGCTACACCTTC. This codes for CASSEAHPGVNYGYTF.

Only a few counts were recorded for this clone. The chain recombines TRBV27 with TRBJ2-4; TRBD1 aligns across 9 bases. This CDR3 has 14 residues. CDR1 is MNHEY and CDR2 is SMNVEV in the germline V gene (reference sequence). V dropped 2 bases and J dropped 10; count of bases not matched to a gene: 6. In nucleotides, the CDR3 is TGTGCCAGCAGTTTAGCCGGGACAGGGAGAATTCAGTACTTC. It translates to CASSLAGTGRIQYF.

The table lists this clone with many counts. The chain has TRBV5-5 and TRBJ2-5, with D possibly TRBD1 on 5 matching bases. V was clipped by 1 base and J by 2 bases, with 6 bases between them. This CDR3 is built from 13 residues. Germline V gene lookup returns CDR1 SGHKS and CDR2 YYEKEE (reference sequence). The CDR3 sequence is CASSLRQQETQYF. The CDR3 nucleotides are TGTGCCAGCAGCTTGAGACAGCAAGAGACCCAGTACTTC. Filled out from reference TRBV5-5 and TRBJ2-5, the complete variable domain reads DAGVTQSPTHLIKTRGQQVTLRCSPISGHKSVSWYQQVLGQGPQFIFQYYEKEERGRGNFPDRFSARQFPNYSSELNVNALLLGDSALYLCASSLRQQETQYFGPGTRLLVL.